The rows below give T cell receptor beta chains drawn from one sample of a study of blood T cell repertoires in COVID-19. Profiled with immunoSEQ multiplex PCR; TCRdb holds only in-frame clones, not every one. The sample has 300,000 to 350,000 clones, 80% to 90% seen once; the top ten hold roughly a tenth. Sequencing used peripheral blood. Receptors originate from a man younger than 45 with COVID-19, enrolled during active disease. The CDR3 runs from the conserved cysteine through the conserved F or W. The D gene is left open where the match is weak. For some rows the clone size is stated as once, few or many, or as a class when expanded; others skip it.

j_call,v_call,d_call,clone_size,cdr3_aa,cdr3_nt
TRBJ1-2,TRBV7-9,-,-,CASSSTGGYTF,TGTGCCAGCAGCTCCACGGGGGGCTACACCTTC
TRBJ1-3,TRBV24-1,-,-,CATSDKGIVNTIYF,TGTGCCACCAGTGACAAGGGGATAGTAAACACCATATATTTT
TRBJ1-4,TRBV9,-,-,CASSVAQGGNEKLFF,TGTGCCAGCAGCGTAGCTCAAGGAGGAAATGAAAAACTGTTTTTT
TRBJ2-2,TRBV9,TRBD2,-,CASSPSGVNTGELFF,TGTGCCAGCAGCCCTAGCGGGGTTAACACCGGGGAGCTGTTTTTT
TRBJ2-7,TRBV6-5,-,-,CASNSWGVSEQYF,TGTGCCAGCAATTCCTGGGGGGTCTCCGAGCAGTACTTC
TRBJ1-5,TRBV6-6,-,few,CASSYLSSNSNQPQHF,TGTGCCAGCAGTTACCTATCTTCTAATAGCAATCAGCCCCAGCATTTT
TRBJ1-1,TRBV6-6,-,-,CASSPQIMNTEAFF,TGTGCCAGCAGCCCACAGATCATGAACACTGAAGCTTTCTTT
TRBJ2-1,TRBV7-9,-,-,CASSSPRQSYFYEQFF,TGTGCCAGCAGCTCCCCCCGACAGAGTTATTTCTATGAGCAGTTCTTC
TRBJ2-5,TRBV5-4,-,once,CASSLTGVDETQYF,TGTGCCAGCAGCTTGACCGGGGTAGACGAGACCCAGTACTTC
TRBJ2-4,TRBV5-8,TRBD1,-,CASSPGTGYNIQYF,TGTGCCAGCAGCCCCGGGACAGGGTACAACATTCAGTACTTC
TRBJ2-1,TRBV3-1/TRBV3-2,TRBD2,-,CASSLPGLAPFF,TGTGCCAGCAGCCTTCCGGGACTAGCCCCGTTCTTC
TRBJ2-3,TRBV7-9,TRBD2,-,CASSSRLAGGADTQYF,TGTGCCAGCAGTTCACGACTAGCGGGAGGGGCAGATACGCAGTATTTT
TRBJ2-1,TRBV25-1,TRBD2,-,CASSSRTSGNDNEQFF,TGTGCCAGCAGTTCCAGGACTAGCGGGAACGACAATGAGCAGTTCTTC
TRBJ1-5,TRBV6-2/TRBV6-3,TRBD1,once,CASSRPTGVSNQPQHF,TGTGCCAGCAGTCGACCCACAGGGGTTAGCAATCAGCCCCAGCATTTT
TRBJ2-7,TRBV5-4,-,once,CASSWYGSGFYEQYF,TGTGCCAGCAGCTGGTATGGGAGTGGGTTTTACGAGCAGTACTTC
TRBJ2-5,TRBV27,-,-,CASSLRVVVPGKETQYF,TGTGCCAGCAGTTTAAGGGTCGTGGTGCCGGGGAAAGAGACCCAGTACTTC
TRBJ2-1,TRBV29-1,TRBD2,-,CSDTTPGLGLNEQFF,TGCAGCGACACGACCCCGGGACTAGGGCTTAATGAGCAGTTCTTC
TRBJ2-2,TRBV7-9,TRBD1,-,CASSATGESAGELFF,TGTGCCAGCAGCGCTACAGGGGAAAGCGCCGGGGAGCTGTTTTTT
TRBJ2-3,TRBV7-9,-,few,CASSFPGTDTQYF,TGTGCCAGCAGCTTCCCTGGCACAGATACGCAGTATTTT
TRBJ2-7,TRBV5-1,-,-,CASSHGNPSGYEQYF,TGCGCCAGCAGCCACGGGAACCCCAGTGGCTACGAGCAGTACTTC
TRBJ2-7,TRBV4-2,TRBD2,once,CASSQTTSGGYEQYF,TGTGCCAGCAGCCAGACGACTAGCGGGGGTTACGAGCAGTACTTC
TRBJ2-2,TRBV7-7,-,-,CASSAVQGSGELFF,TGTGCCAGCAGCGCGGTTCAGGGGTCCGGGGAGCTGTTTTTT
TRBJ2-2,TRBV27,-,-,CASSFARGGELFF,TGTGCCAGCAGTTTTGCTCGGGGCGGGGAGCTGTTTTTT
TRBJ2-7,TRBV7-2,-,-,CASSLDKSYEQYF,TGTGCCAGCAGCCTGGACAAGTCCTACGAGCAGTACTTC
TRBJ2-5,TRBV19,TRBD2,-,CASSLRLAGGQETQYF,TGTGCCAGTAGTCTTCGACTAGCGGGAGGGCAAGAGACCCAGTACTTC
TRBJ2-3,TRBV5-8,TRBD2,-,CASSLGRLAGGTDTQYF,TGTGCCAGCAGCTTGGGAAGACTAGCGGGAGGGACCGATACGCAGTATTTT
TRBJ2-1,TRBV7-6,TRBD2,-,CASSSASSSGNYNEQFF,TGTGCCAGCAGCTCCGCCTCCTCTAGCGGGAACTACAATGAGCAGTTCTTC
TRBJ2-1,TRBV6-5,-,-,CASSSRARYNEQFF,TGTGCCAGCAGTTCGAGGGCGCGGTACAATGAGCAGTTCTTC
TRBJ2-1,TRBV5-6,-,-,CASSQILGGPYNEQFF,TGTGCCAGCAGCCAAATCCTGGGGGGGCCCTACAATGAGCAGTTCTTC
TRBJ2-5,TRBV7-3,-,-,CASSLDGNQETQYF,TGTGCCAGCAGCTTAGACGGGAACCAAGAGACCCAGTACTTC
TRBJ2-1,TRBV5-3,-,few,CARSRQLSYNEQFF,TGTGCCAGAAGCCGACAGCTATCCTACAATGAGCAGTTCTTC
TRBJ2-1,TRBV7-2,TRBD2,-,CASSSGGSSYNEQFF,TGTGCCAGCAGCTCAGGCGGGAGCTCCTACAATGAGCAGTTCTTC
TRBJ1-4,TRBV14,TRBD1,once,CASSLRTGGGRNEKLFF,TGTGCCAGCAGCCTGCGGACAGGGGGCGGCCGTAATGAAAAACTGTTTTTT